Below, one T cell receptor (beta chain) is given with its context. Generated by immunoSEQ multiplex PCR, the TCRdb table keeps only in-frame clones and is missing some. The sample yields about 150,000 clones, over 85% seen once. This specimen comes from a study of control samples from healthy donors and cancer patients. V lost 2 bases and J lost 5, with 9 bases in between. Germline V lookup: CDR1 MNHEY, CDR2 SMNVEV (reference sequence). This CDR3 region has 13 residues. The source material was blood. The rearrangement links TRBV27 to TRBJ2-5, with D possibly TRBD2 on 6 matching bases. The receptor's source is a man between 18 and 29 years old in good health. The CDR3 nucleotides are TGTGCCAGCAGTTTAGATGGGGGGGAGACCCAGTACTTC. It is translated as CASSLDGGETQYF.